This T cell receptor beta chain was observed in a study of blood T cell repertoires in COVID-19. Study in general: Some COVID-19 samples were acute and others convalescent; all came from the United States, Italy and Spain. T cells, B-cell-depleted T cells, or PBMCs supplied cDNA or gDNA.

Authors' data handling: From reference gene primer amplification, estimates of nucleated cell counts were derived. Assay used: immunoSEQ multiplex PCR; TCRdb lists only in-frame clones, some missing. The V and J calls and the clone size are those of that table, but D and trimming were determined from the DNA. The sample records around 300,000 clones, around 87% being singletons. Comment on this clone: Relative to the germline gene, one junction end is altered; a read error may explain this.

The length of the CDR3 is 14 residues. Germline lookup yields CDR1 SGHRS and CDR2 YFSETQ. Specimen: peripheral blood. The chain joins TRBV5-1 to TRBJ1-1; D call uncertain. The sequence was obtained from a man between 50 and 59 years old with active or convalescent COVID-19. The CDR3 DNA is TGCGCCAGCAGTTTGGGGTCACTCGGGACTGAAGCTTTCTTT. The encoded protein is CASSLGSLGTEAFF.